This T cell receptor (beta chain) came from a study of blood T cell repertoires in COVID-19. In the study overall: Samples taken during acute and convalescent COVID-19 were collected in the United States, Italy and Spain.

This CDR3 region has 13 residues. Germline V gives CDR1 LNHDA, CDR2 SQIVND (reference sequence). V lost 6 bases and J 4 bases, leaving 10 bases between the germline ends. The protocol was immunoSEQ multiplex PCR, while the TCRdb copy is restricted to in-frame clones and leaves out a portion. The sample lists 180,000 or so clones, roughly 80% seen once, with 8% to 13% in the top ten. V and J are TRBV19 and TRBJ1-5; D ambiguous. Sequences were obtained from PBMCs or T cells enriched from blood (not recorded which). This receptor was taken from a man in his forties or fifties who had recovered from COVID-19. This chain's CDR3 is CASRHNSNQPQHF. The CDR3 bases are TGTGCCAGTAGACACAATTCAAATCAGCCCCAGCATTTT.